The entry below gives a single T cell receptor beta chain sequence along with its context. This sample stems from a study of Ad26.COV2.S vaccination and SARS-CoV-2 variants. Study background: The vaccine Ad26.COV2.S was put into the muscle once, or twice with 56 days between.

Germline V lookup: CDR1 SEHNR, CDR2 FQNEAQ (reference sequence). This CDR3 contains 16 residues. V dropped 5 bases and J dropped 2 bases, with 18 bases sitting between them. Sequenced by immunoSEQ multiplex PCR; TCRdb stores in-frame clones only, minus some. This sample has about 350,000 clones; roughly 84% occur once, and the top ten carry roughly 3.2%. Stated treatment: about 20 received Ad26.COV2.S at low or high dose, single or two shots; several received placebo; per-sample allocation not given. Sampling was performed 63 days after the first vaccine or placebo injection. V gene TRBV7-9 combines with J gene TRBJ1-2, with no clear D. Specimen: peripheral blood, collected in a trial of Ad26.COV2.S vaccine versus placebo. This receptor was taken from a person between 18 and 65 years old who received the Ad26.COV2.S COVID-19 vaccine or a placebo. CDR3 sequence: CASSPGGGVGNYGYTF. The CDR3 DNA reads TGTGCCAGCAGCCCAGGTGGCGGGGTGGGAAACTATGGCTACACCTTC.